A selection of T cell receptor beta chains follows, all from one sample in a study of blood T cell repertoires in COVID-19. Assay used: immunoSEQ multiplex PCR; TCRdb lists only in-frame clones, some missing. The sample has 25,000 to 30,000 clones, approximately 94% seen once. Source material: peripheral blood. The source is a human donor with active COVID-19. The donor label of this sample is uncertain. The CDR3 runs from the conserved cysteine through the conserved F or W. Each record gives: clone size, CDR3 length, J gene, V gene, D gene, CDR3 DNA, CDR3 protein. The D gene is left open where the match is weak. Only part of the rows carry a size: once, few, many, or a class if the clone is expanded.

>.|15|TRBJ1-1|TRBV5-6|.
TGTGCCAGCAGCTTGAGGGTCGGGGTGGACACTGAAGCTTTCTTT
CASSLRVGVDTEAFF
>.|17|TRBJ2-3|TRBV5-6|TRBD2
TGTGCCAGCAGCTTCCCCCCCGGGACTAGGAAAACAGATACGCAGTATTTT
CASSFPPGTRKTDTQYF
>.|17|TRBJ2-7|TRBV4-1|TRBD2
TGCGCCAGCAGCCAAGGGGGGGGACTAGCGGGAGAGGGCGAGCAGTACTTC
CASSQGGGLAGEGEQYF
>.|13|TRBJ2-1|TRBV18|TRBD1
TGTGCCAGTCGGGACAGGGTGGACAATGAGCAGTTCTTC
CASRDRVDNEQFF
>.|18|TRBJ1-1|TRBV11-2|TRBD1
TGTGCCAGCAGCTTAGAAGCGTCACCAGGGGGCTCGAGTACTGAAGCTTTCTTT
CASSLEASPGGSSTEAFF
>.|14|TRBJ1-1|TRBV10-1|.
TGCGCCAGCAGCTATACCCGGGAGAACACTGAAGCTTTCTTT
CASSYTRENTEAFF
>.|12|TRBJ1-1|TRBV5-1|.
TGCGCCAGCAGCTTTACGCCCGGGGAAGCTTTCTTT
CASSFTPGEAFF
>.|15|TRBJ2-3|TRBV27|TRBD1
TGTGCCAGCAGTTTGGGACAGTTTAGCACAGATACGCAGTATTTT
CASSLGQFSTDTQYF
>.|15|TRBJ2-2|TRBV19|TRBD2
TGTGCCAGTAGGGGTTGGCGGGGAGGGCCCGGGGAGCTGTTTTTT
CASRGWRGGPGELFF
>.|14|TRBJ1-6|TRBV6-5|.
TGTGCCAGCAGCACCACAGACCTCCTAAGGACCCTCCACTTT
CASSTTDLLRTLHF
>once|15|TRBJ2-1|TRBV10-3|TRBD2
TGTGCCATCAGTGAGTCCGTCGGGACTAGCGGGCCGCAGTTCTTC
CAISESVGTSGPQFF
>.|16|TRBJ2-7|TRBV6-6|TRBD2
TGTGCCAGCAGTTACGATGGGGGGGTTAAGCCTACGGAGCAGTACTTC
CASSYDGGVKPTEQYF
>.|15|TRBJ1-1|TRBV11-2|.
TGTGCCAGCAGCTTAGGTTGGAGATTAAACACTGAAGCTTTCTTT
CASSLGWRLNTEAFF
>.|15|TRBJ2-6|TRBV7-9|.
TGTGCCAGCAGCTTAGTGAGCTCTGGGGCCAACGTCCTGACTTTC
CASSLVSSGANVLTF
>.|14|TRBJ1-2|TRBV30|TRBD1
TGTGCCTGGAGTGCTACAGGGGGCGACTATGGCTACACCTTC
CAWSATGGDYGYTF
>.|15|TRBJ2-7|TRBV27|TRBD1
TGTGCCAGCAGTTCCGGACAGGTAGTGTCGGGCGAGCAGTACTTC
CASSSGQVVSGEQYF
>.|15|TRBJ1-3|TRBV19|TRBD1
TGTGCCAGTAGTAGGGACAGGGGGCCTGGAAACACCATATATTTT
CASSRDRGPGNTIYF
>.|11|TRBJ1-3|TRBV7-6|.
TGTGCCAGCAGCGCCAGGAACACCATATATTTT
CASSARNTIYF
>.|14|TRBJ2-3|TRBV6-4|.
TGTGCCAGCAGTGACTCGATGGAGGAGGATACGCAGTATTTT
CASSDSMEEDTQYF
>.|11|TRBJ1-2|TRBV2|.
TGTGCCAGCAGTGTTTCGGTTGGCTACACCTTC
CASSVSVGYTF
>.|15|TRBJ2-7|TRBV18|.
TGTGCCAGCTCACCCACCGGGGAGAGGTACTACGAGCAGTACTTC
CASSPTGERYYEQYF
>.|15|TRBJ2-3|TRBV3-1/TRBV3-2|.
TGTGCCAGCAGCGGCGGACAGACGTTCGTAGATACGCAGTATTTT
CASSGGQTFVDTQYF
>.|13|TRBJ2-3|TRBV10-2|.
TGCGCCAGCAGTGACAGGGGACCAGATACGCAGTATTTT
CASSDRGPDTQYF
>.|14|TRBJ1-1|TRBV7-8|.
TGTGCCAGCAGCGCACAGGGTGTGGGCACTGAAGCTTTCTTT
CASSAQGVGTEAFF
>few|13|TRBJ2-7|TRBV5-4|.
TGTGCCAGCAGCTTGGCCCATGGGGCCGAGCAGTACTTC
CASSLAHGAEQYF
>.|15|TRBJ2-7|TRBV5-5|TRBD2
TGTGCCAGCCGTCCCCCAGGGACGGGGGGTTACGAGCAGTACTTC
CASRPPGTGGYEQYF
>.|15|TRBJ2-5|TRBV9|TRBD2
TGTGCCAGCAGTGGTTTTAGCGGGGCTCAAGAGACCCAGTACTTC
CASSGFSGAQETQYF
>.|16|TRBJ2-5|TRBV5-1|TRBD2
TGCGCCAGCATACCAGGGATAGCGGGAGGGGAAGAGACCCAGTACTTC
CASIPGIAGGEETQYF
>.|14|TRBJ1-4|TRBV28|.
TGTGCCAGCAGTTCAATTGAGAAAAGGGGCCAACTGTTTTTT
CASSSIEKRGQLFF
>.|13|TRBJ1-5|TRBV6-6|.
TGTGCCAGCAGTGCCACTGAGAATCAGCCCCAGCATTTT
CASSATENQPQHF
>.|15|TRBJ2-5|TRBV7-9|TRBD2
TGTGCCAGCCGGCTTAGCGGGGGGGCCTCGGAGACCCAGTACTTC
CASRLSGGASETQYF
>.|16|TRBJ2-1|TRBV7-2|TRBD1
TGTGCCAGCAGCTTAGATGGGGACAGGGTCTACAATGAGCAGTTCTTC
CASSLDGDRVYNEQFF
>.|16|TRBJ2-7|TRBV14|TRBD2
TGTGCCAGCAGCCTCCTAGCCGGGACTAGACCCTACGAGCAGTACTTC
CASSLLAGTRPYEQYF
>.|14|TRBJ1-6|TRBV30|TRBD1
TGTGCCTGGAACCCGGGACAGTATAATTCACCCCTCCACTTT
CAWNPGQYNSPLHF